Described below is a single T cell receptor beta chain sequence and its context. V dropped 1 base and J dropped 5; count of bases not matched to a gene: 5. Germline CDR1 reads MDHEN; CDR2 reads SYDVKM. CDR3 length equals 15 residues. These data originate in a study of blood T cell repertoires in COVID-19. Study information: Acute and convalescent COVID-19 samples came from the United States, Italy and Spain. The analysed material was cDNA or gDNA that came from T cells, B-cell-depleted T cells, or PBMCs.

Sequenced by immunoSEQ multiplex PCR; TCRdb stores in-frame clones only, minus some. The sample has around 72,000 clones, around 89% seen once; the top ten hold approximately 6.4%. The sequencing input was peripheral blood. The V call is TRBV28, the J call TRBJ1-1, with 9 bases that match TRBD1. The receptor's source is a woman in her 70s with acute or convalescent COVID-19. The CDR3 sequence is CASSLLGDRDTEAFF. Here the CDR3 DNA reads TGTGCCAGCAGTTTATTAGGGGACAGGGATACTGAAGCTTTCTTT.